These 27 T cell receptor beta chains were sequenced from one sample in a study of identical twins. TCRdb passed the 5' RACE reads through MiXCR, listing each CDR3 protein once. Here the sample spans 200,000 to 300,000 distinct CDR3 sequences, about 10% being singletons. The sample consisted of memory T cells sorted from blood. The receptors shown here come from a man aged 45 to 65 in good health.

Many counts were recorded for this clonotype. The chain couples TRBV29-1 to TRBJ1-1; D call uncertain. CDR3 length: 11 amino acids. Germline V gene data show CDR1 as SQVTM and CDR2 as ANQGSEA. V lost 7 bases to trimming and J lost 0 bases, with 6 bases between them. Written as DNA, the CDR3 is TGCAGCGGAGTAGTGAACACTGAAGCTTTCTTT. Its translation: CSGVVNTEAFF.

The CDR3 DNA reads as TGTGCCAGCAGGACAGGGGATGCAACTAATGAAAAACTGTTTTTT. It yields the protein CASRTGDATNEKLFF. The chain recombines TRBV2 with TRBJ1-4, with 8 bases matching TRBD1. CDR1 is SNHLY and CDR2 is FYNNEI in the germline V gene. The junction had 3 bases not matched to a gene; V was cut back by 6 bases and J by 0 bases. The CDR3 is 15 residues long. Variable domain in full (rest from reference TRBV2 and TRBJ1-4): EPEVTQTPSHQVTQMGQEVILRCVPISNHLYFYWYRQILGQKVEFLVSFYNNEISEKSEIFDDQFSVERPDGSNFTLKIRSTKLEDSAMYFCASRTGDATNEKLFFGSGTQLSVL.

This clonotype was observed many times. The chain carries TRBV6-5 and TRBJ2-1, with 8 bases aligning to TRBD1. The CDR3 runs to 17 residues. After removal of 2 bases from V and 2 bases from J, the junction contained 8 bases not matched to a gene. Germline V gene sequence: CDR1 MNHEY, CDR2 SVGAGI. Here the CDR3 reads CASSYGPPGGAYNEQFF. DNA of the CDR3: TGTGCCAGCAGTTACGGCCCGCCAGGGGGCGCCTACAATGAGCAGTTCTTC.

This clonotype was recorded many times. The V and J genes are TRBV4-2 and TRBJ1-1; D is ambiguous. V dropped 3 bases and J dropped 4 bases, with 12 bases sitting between them. CDR1 and CDR2 from the germline V gene are LGHNA and YNFKEQ. There are 14 residues in the CDR3. DNA of the CDR3: TGTGCCAGCAGCCACAATCCGGTCGGCACTGAAGCTTTCTTT. Protein sequence: CASSHNPVGTEAFF.

This clonotype appeared many times. This rearrangement joins TRBV4-3 to TRBJ2-7; maybe TRBD1 (5 bases). Germline-derived CDR1 and CDR2 are LGHNA and YSLEER. This CDR3 spans 17 amino acids. The V end lost 1 base, the J end lost 4 bases, and 20 bases lay between the germline ends. CDR3 nucleotide sequence: TGCGCCAGCAGCCAAGCGCTCGCTGGGGCATCTAGGTACGAGCAGTACTTC. This translates into CASSQALAGASRYEQYF.

This clonotype was seen many times. The J gene is TRBJ1-2, the V gene TRBV4-3; maybe TRBD1 (6 bases). CDR3 length equals 15 residues. V lost 0 bases to trimming and J lost 3 bases, with 11 bases between them. Germline V gene sequence: CDR1 LGHNA, CDR2 YSLEER. The CDR3 bases are TGCGCCAGCAGCCAAGAGCTGGGGGCGGACTATGGCTACACCTTC. Protein product: CASSQELGADYGYTF.

The sample holds a few counts of this clonotype. CDR3 amino acids: CASSSTLNTEAFF. As DNA, the CDR3 is TGTGCCAGTAGTTCCACCTTAAACACTGAAGCTTTCTTT. The rearrangement links TRBV19 to TRBJ1-1; no reliable D call. This CDR3 contains 13 residues. V was shortened by 5 bases and J by 2 bases, with 9 bases between the two germline ends. Germline loops: CDR1 LNHDA, CDR2 SQIVND (reference sequence).

This clonotype showed up many times. The rearrangement joins TRBV7-2 to TRBJ2-3, with TRBD2 identical over 12 bases. V was pared by 5 bases and J by 2 bases, with 8 bases of the junction left unmatched. The CDR3 loop spans 17 amino acids. Germline CDR1 reads SGHTA; CDR2 reads FQGNSA. The CDR3 nucleotides read TGTGCCAGCAGCCAAGGACTAGCGGGGACGCACACAGATACGCAGTATTTT. Translation gives CASSQGLAGTHTDTQYF.

This clonotype showed up many times. V and J are TRBV4-3 and TRBJ2-2; 7 bases match TRBD1. From germline, CDR1 is LGHNA and CDR2 YSLEER. This CDR3 is 16 amino acids long. With V trimmed by 0 bases and J by 2 bases, 3 bases remained unmatched. The CDR3 bases are TGCGCCAGCAGCCAAGATCGACAGGGAAACACCGGGGAGCTGTTTTTT. It specifies CASSQDRQGNTGELFF.

This clonotype was observed many times. The chain is built from TRBV20-1 and TRBJ2-3, with D uncertain. Germline V gives CDR1 DFQATT, CDR2 SNEGSKA (reference sequence). V was shortened by 0 bases and J by 2 bases, with 9 bases between the two germline ends. The CDR3 contains 14 residues. CDR3 sequence (DNA): TGCAGTGCTAGAGATCCCCAGAACACAGATACGCAGTATTTT. It is translated as CSARDPQNTDTQYF.

This clonotype was detected many times. The chain joins TRBV20-1 to TRBJ2-3; the D is unclear. The CDR3 runs to 12 residues. V lost 6 bases and J lost 3, with 10 bases in between. In germline, CDR1 is DFQATT, CDR2 SNEGSKA (reference sequence). CDR3 nucleotides: TGCAGTGCCCCTGTGGGGACAGATACGCAGTATTTT. Protein sequence: CSAPVGTDTQYF.

This clonotype was recorded many times. The chain employs TRBV25-1 and TRBJ2-7; D tentatively fits TRBD1 or TRBD2 (5 bases each). Trimming left V 8 bases short and J 7 bases short, with 21 bases between. The CDR3 totals 14 residues. Germline loops: CDR1 MGHDK, CDR2 SYGVNS. CDR3 protein: CASSASYRRREQYF. DNA for the CDR3: TGTGCCAGCTCAGCTTCCTACAGGAGGAGGGAGCAGTACTTC.

In this sample, this clonotype turned up a few times. The rearrangement joins TRBV6-2 or TRBV6-3 to TRBJ1-5; 8 nucleotides match TRBD1. Per germline, CDR1 MNHEY and CDR2 SVGEGT. This CDR3 is built from 15 residues. The V and J ends lost 3 bases and 6 bases, in that order; junction bases with no gene match: 7. CDR3 bases: TGTGCCAGCAGTTATGGGTCAGGGGGCGGTCAGCCCCAGCATTTT. Its translation is CASSYGSGGGQPQHF.

The CDR3 region is CASRSDPNQLYSYEQYF. For the CDR3, the DNA is TGTGCCAGCAGGTCAGACCCCAACCAACTTTATTCCTACGAGCAGTACTTC. The rearrangement uses TRBV6-2 or TRBV6-3 and TRBJ2-7; D is unclear. The germline V gene encodes CDR1 MNHEY and CDR2 SVGEGT. The CDR3 contains 17 residues. Trimming shortened V by 6 bases and J by 1 base, and 22 bases separated the two germline ends.

This clonotype was picked up a small number of times. The rearrangement uses TRBV14 and TRBJ2-3; D gene ambiguous. The V gene lost 5 bases and the J gene lost 2 bases, with 14 bases spanning the gap. This CDR3 is built from 15 residues. Germline CDR1 SGHDN, CDR2 FVKESK. The CDR3 sequence: CASSSDKPLTDTQYF. The CDR3, as DNA: TGTGCCAGCAGCTCCGACAAGCCGCTCACAGATACGCAGTATTTT.

This clonotype was detected only a few times. In nucleotides, the CDR3 is TGTGCCAGCAGCTTAGAGTATAGGGGGGGTGAGGGTGGCTACACCTTC. This sequence encodes CASSLEYRGGEGGYTF. The V and J genes are TRBV7-2 and TRBJ1-2, with D possibly TRBD1 on 6 matching bases. Trimming removed 1 base from V and 7 bases from J, with 19 bases in between. Germline V CDR1 and CDR2: SGHTA, FQGNSA. The CDR3 extends over 16 amino acids.

This clonotype was counted a single time. The chain links TRBV15 to TRBJ2-7, with TRBD2 identical over 8 bases. This CDR3 spans 16 amino acids. CDR1 LNHNV and CDR2 YYDKDF come from the germline V gene (reference sequence). V gave up 1 base and J gave up 1 base; unmatched junction bases: 6. CDR3 DNA: TGTGCCACCAGCAGAGCCGCGGGGGGTCTTTCCTACGAGCAGTACTTC. This encodes CATSRAAGGLSYEQYF.

Details on this clonotype: Given a much more abundant clone one base away, this may be a read error. The chain couples TRBV6-2 or TRBV6-3 to TRBJ2-3, with 7 bases lining up with TRBD1. CDR3 length: 12 amino acids. Germline V lookup: CDR1 MNHEY, CDR2 SVGEGT. This chain's CDR3 is CASRAGGDTKYF. CDR3 nucleotides: TGTGCCAGCAGGGCAGGGGGAGATACGAAGTATTTT.

This clonotype was seen repeatedly, ten times or more. This sequence joins TRBV27 and TRBJ2-7; weak D call: TRBD1 (6 bases). Germline V gene lookup returns CDR1 MNHEY and CDR2 SMNVEV (reference sequence). The CDR3 runs to 15 residues. Trimming took 8 bases from V and 1 from J, leaving 18 bases between them. The CDR3 region is CASFYEGDKSYEQYF. The CDR3 region has the DNA TGTGCCAGCTTCTATGAGGGGGACAAGTCCTACGAGCAGTACTTC.

The rearrangement uses TRBV4-2 and TRBJ2-3; 10 bases are a match to TRBD2. The CDR3 has 17 amino acids. V shed 1 base and J 0 bases; nucleotides not matched to a gene: 4. Looked up from germline, CDR1 is LGHNA and CDR2 is YNFKEQ. CDR3 in amino acids: CASSQAGTSESTDTQYF. The CDR3 DNA sequence: TGTGCCAGCAGCCAAGCCGGGACTAGCGAAAGCACAGATACGCAGTATTTT.

This clonotype appeared many times. V usage is TRBV9 and J usage is TRBJ2-7; 7 bases agree with TRBD1. In germline, CDR1 is SGDLS, CDR2 YYNGEE. The CDR3 loop spans 15 amino acids. V dropped 0 bases and J dropped 5; count of bases not matched to a gene: 8. The CDR3 DNA sequence: TGTGCCAGCAGCGTAGGACAGGGTGTGATCCACGAGCAGTACTTC. Protein: CASSVGQGVIHEQYF.

Ten or more counts support this clonotype. The chain recombines TRBV5-7 with TRBJ2-3; D not resolved. TRBV5-7 has ORF status, its function being uncertain. V was clipped by 10 bases and J by 7 bases, with 10 bases between them. The CDR3 sequence is 10 residues long. CDR3 sequence reads: CAQLGNTQYF. CDR3 in DNA: TGTGCCCAGCTAGGAAATACGCAGTATTTT.

This clonotype appeared many times. This rearrangement joins TRBV14 to TRBJ2-3; no clear D gene. CDR3 length: 12 residues. V was clipped by 6 bases and J by 0 bases, with 4 bases between them. The germline V gene encodes CDR1 SGHDN and CDR2 FVKESK. CDR3 amino acids: CASRSSTDTQYF. CDR3 sequence (DNA): TGTGCCAGCAGATCCAGCACAGATACGCAGTATTTT.

This chain uses TRBV20-1 with TRBJ1-1; no firm D call. The CDR3 sequence is 13 residues long. V lost 5 bases, J lost 1 base, and 11 bases lay in between. Germline V gene data show CDR1 as DFQATT and CDR2 as SNEGSKA (reference sequence). The CDR3 nucleotides are TGCAGTGCTGAACGAAGGGAGAACACTGAAGCTTTCTTT. Translating it yields CSAERRENTEAFF.

The J gene is TRBJ2-2, the V gene TRBV12-3 or TRBV12-4, with D unclear. This CDR3 region has 15 residues. Trimming shortened V by 5 bases and J by 4 bases, and 14 bases separated the two germline ends. CDR3 region: CASSARLVSTGELFF. CDR3 sequence (DNA): TGTGCCAGCAGTGCCCGACTGGTCAGCACCGGGGAGCTGTTTTTT.

Ten or more counts support this clonotype. The V gene is TRBV3-1, the J gene TRBJ2-1, with 7 bases that match TRBD2. V lost 4 bases to trimming and J lost 10 bases; unmatched junction nucleotides: 16. Germline assignment: CDR1 LGHDT and CDR2 YNNKEL (reference sequence). CDR3 length: 16 amino acids. In nucleotides, the CDR3 is TGTGCCAGCAGCCCAGACGGACTCGTGGGGGGAGGGGAGCAGTTCTTC. It yields the protein CASSPDGLVGGGEQFF.

V and J are TRBV7-2 and TRBJ1-1; maybe TRBD1 (6 bases). The CDR3 extends over 14 amino acids. Germline V gives CDR1 SGHTA, CDR2 FQGNSA. V lost 7 bases and J lost 2, with 14 bases in between. The CDR3 nucleotides are TGTGCCAGCACCGCGGGACACCCAAACACTGAAGCTTTCTTT. Its protein is CASTAGHPNTEAFF.